The subject of this entry is one TCR beta chain. The entry originates in a study of T-cell memory formation after mild COVID-19. TCRdb reanalysed the 5' RACE reads using MiXCR and keeps one entry per CDR3 protein. Among 95,000 to 110,000 distinct CDR3 sequences listed, approximately 15% were seen once. This CDR3 is built from 15 residues. Trimming pared 8 bases from V and 4 bases from J, leaving 19 bases between. Germline assignment: CDR1 SEHNR and CDR2 FQNEAQ (reference sequence). The specimen was PBMCs or a T cell subset sorted from them (not recorded which). The sequence derives from a man aged 18 to 30 who had mild COVID-19 (a few samples of this study predate the infection). Cell type and time point are not known. This rearrangement joins TRBV7-9 to TRBJ2-3, with D uncertain. As DNA, the CDR3 is TGTGCCAGCGACGAGATTCCGGGTGGACCAGATACGCAGTATTTT. Amino acid sequence: CASDEIPGGPDTQYF.